Included here is one TCR beta chain sequence, with context. Germline CDR1 SGHRS, CDR2 YFSETQ. This CDR3 spans 13 amino acids. V dropped 5 bases and J dropped 0 bases, with 9 bases sitting between them. The sample is drawn from a study of blood T cell repertoires in COVID-19. Study at large: Specimens from acute and convalescent COVID-19 originated in the United States, Italy and Spain. PBMCs, B-cell-depleted T cells, or T cells were the source of the cDNA or gDNA that made up the material.

Original processing methods: Estimation of nucleated cell counts relied on the amplification of reference gene primers. Only in-frame clones appear in the TCRdb table, and some are missing; sequencing was by immunoSEQ multiplex PCR. V and J calls and clone size are given by that table; D and trimming were obtained from the DNA. Here the sample spans tens of thousands of clones, roughly 87% being singletons. Sequenced: peripheral blood. The clonotype comes from a man aged 50 or older with active or convalescent COVID-19. The genes are TRBV5-1 and TRBJ2-7, with unresolved D. CDR3 sequence: CASRPTPSYEQYF. DNA for the CDR3: TGCGCCAGCAGGCCTACCCCCTCCTACGAGCAGTACTTC. Complete variable domain (other parts from reference TRBV5-1 and TRBJ2-7): KAGVTQTPRYLIKTRGQQVTLSCSPISGHRSVSWYQQTPGQGLQFLFEYFSETQRNKGNFPGRFSGRQFSNSRSEMNVSTLELGDSALYLCASRPTPSYEQYFGPGTRLTVT.